What follows describes a single T cell receptor (beta chain). The antigen is undetermined. The CDR3 covers 15 residues. After removal of 7 bases from V and 6 bases from J, the junction contained 11 bases not matched to a gene. Germline CDR1 is MNHEY and CDR2 is SMNVEV (reference sequence). Each CDR3 protein is one row after TCRdb ran MiXCR on the reads. Found here are fewer than 850,000 distinct CDR3 sequences, roughly 29% of them singletons; the top ten hold about an eighth. The data originate from a study of T cell repertoires in cytomegalovirus infection. Turning to the study itself: In public TCR beta signatures, there were indications of both CMV infection and matching HLA type.

This clonotype originated in a human donor in good health (CMV status not recorded). Some clones in this sample may be carry-over from other donors' samples. This rearrangement joins TRBV27 to TRBJ2-1; 8 bases are shared with TRBD1. The material sequenced was cultured CD8+ T cells from PBMCs, taken from culture after CMV antigen stimulation. CDR3 loop: CASIGRGTGGNEQFF. CDR3 bases: TGTGCCAGCATCGGCCGCGGTACAGGGGGCAATGAGCAGTTCTTC.